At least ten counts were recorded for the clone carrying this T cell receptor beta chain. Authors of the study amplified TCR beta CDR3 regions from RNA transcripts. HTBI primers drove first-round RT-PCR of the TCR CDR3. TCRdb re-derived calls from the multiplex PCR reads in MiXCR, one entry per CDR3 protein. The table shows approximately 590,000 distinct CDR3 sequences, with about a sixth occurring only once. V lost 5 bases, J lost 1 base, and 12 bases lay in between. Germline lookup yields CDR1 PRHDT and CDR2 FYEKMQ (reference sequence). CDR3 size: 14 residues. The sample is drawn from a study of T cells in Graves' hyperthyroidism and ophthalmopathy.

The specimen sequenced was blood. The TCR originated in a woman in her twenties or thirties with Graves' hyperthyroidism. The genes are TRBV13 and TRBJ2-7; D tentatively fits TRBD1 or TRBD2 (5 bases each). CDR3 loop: CASSTRDVSYEQYF. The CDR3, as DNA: TGTGCCAGCAGCACCCGGGACGTATCCTACGAGCAGTACTTC.